The present entry profiles one T cell receptor beta chain with its context. Assay used: immunoSEQ multiplex PCR; TCRdb lists only in-frame clones, some missing. The sample gives some 250,000 clones, 82% of which show up once; roughly 3% is in the top ten. This entry comes from a study of blood T cell repertoires in COVID-19. Specimen: peripheral blood. The sequence derives from a woman aged 18-29 years with acute or convalescent COVID-19.

The CDR3 region is CASRGQGRTGELFF. The CDR3 DNA follows: TGTGCCAGCAGGGGGCAGGGGCGGACCGGGGAGCTGTTTTTT. J is TRBJ2-2 and V is TRBV6-6; tentative D call: TRBD1 (6 bases). V was clipped by 6 bases and J by 5 bases, with 13 bases between them. The CDR3 runs to 14 residues. The germline V gene has CDR1 MNHNY and CDR2 SVGAGI (reference sequence).